This passage covers 19 T cell receptor beta chains from one sample sequenced in a study of shared clonotypes between healthy human individuals. Sequencing used immunoSEQ multiplex PCR; TCRdb keeps in-frame clones, though not all of them. The repertoire holds about 2.4 million clones, around nine tenths seen once, with more than 0.12% in the top ten. The sample taken for sequencing was naive CD4+ T cells sorted from blood. Documented subset: CD45RA+ positively selected. The receptors derive from a man aged 18 to 35 in good health.

This clone was found once. One junction end does not reproduce the germline sequence, and a read error may be involved. The chain joins TRBV7-7 to TRBJ2-5; D is perhaps TRBD1 or TRBD2 (6 bases each). The CDR3 sequence is 13 residues long. Per the germline V gene, CDR1 is SSHAT and CDR2 is FNYEAQ (reference sequence). CDR3 protein: CASSLLGGETQYF. For the CDR3, the DNA is TGTGCTAGCAGCTTATTAGGGGGGGAGACCCAGTACTTC.

The rearrangement uses TRBV13 and TRBJ2-3, with 7 nucleotides matching TRBD2. This CDR3 has 14 amino acids. J gave up 5 bases and V 5 bases, and 7 bases lay outside the gene matches. From germline, CDR1 is PRHDT and CDR2 FYEKMQ (reference sequence). CDR3 sequence (DNA): TGTGCCAGCAGCCGGACTAGTGCACGAGATACGCAGTATTTT. As protein: CASSRTSARDTQYF.

This clone is a singleton in its sample. This chain joins TRBV5-4 and TRBJ1-2; no reliable D call. The germline V and J ends were trimmed by 0 bases and 0 bases, with 3 bases remaining between them. This CDR3 has 13 residues. Per the germline V gene, CDR1 is SGHNT and CDR2 is YYREEE (reference sequence). The CDR3 here is CASSLGSNYGYTF. The CDR3 nucleotides read TGTGCCAGCAGCTTGGGGTCTAACTATGGCTACACCTTC.

V usage is TRBV18 and J usage is TRBJ2-3, with 10 bases fitting TRBD2. With V trimmed by 4 bases and J by 6 bases, 4 bases remained unmatched. Germline V gene data show CDR1 as KGHSH and CDR2 as LQKENI. CDR3 length: 14 amino acids. CDR3 in DNA: TGTGCCAGCTCACTGGGACTAGCGCCCGATACGCAGTATTTT. Its translation is CASSLGLAPDTQYF.

A remark on this clone: Within the sample, other DNA sequences also encode this same CDR3. The gene calls are TRBV9 and TRBJ2-5; tentative D call: TRBD2 (6 bases). CDR1 is SGDLS and CDR2 is YYNGEE in the germline V gene. The V and J ends lost 0 bases and 2 bases respectively, with 8 bases between them. This CDR3 has 14 residues. CDR3 sequence reads: CASSVEGGQETQYF. The CDR3 DNA reads as TGTGCCAGCAGCGTAGAAGGAGGGCAAGAGACCCAGTACTTC.

This chain connects TRBV19 to TRBJ2-1, with D unclear. Germline loops: CDR1 LNHDA, CDR2 SQIVND (reference sequence). The CDR3 is 17 residues long. The ends were cut back, 3 bases at V and 6 bases at J, with 21 bases in the middle. The DNA of the CDR3 is TGTGCCAGTAGTATGTTGAGATTAACCCAAAACCTCAATGAGCAGTTCTTC. The encoded protein is CASSMLRLTQNLNEQFF.

The chain joins TRBV10-2 to TRBJ2-1; D is ambiguous. V lost 8 bases and J lost 0, with 11 bases in between. Germline CDR1 WSHSY, CDR2 SAAADI. This CDR3 has 14 residues. The CDR3 here is CASGPQSSYNEQFF. The CDR3 nucleotides read TGCGCCAGCGGCCCTCAGAGCTCCTACAATGAGCAGTTCTTC.

The chain carries TRBV5-1 and TRBJ2-3, with 7 nucleotides matching TRBD2. The germline gives CDR1 SGHRS, CDR2 YFSETQ. The CDR3 is 15 amino acids. The J segment lost 1 base and the V segment lost 3 bases, leaving 5 bases of the junction unmatched. The CDR3 sequence: CASSYSSGRTDTQYF. In DNA form, the CDR3 reads TGCGCCAGCAGCTATTCTAGCGGTCGCACAGATACGCAGTATTTT.

This clone has just one count. The CDR3 sequence is CASSLALLEKLFF. CDR3 DNA sequence: TGCGCCAGCAGCTTGGCCCTTCTTGAAAAACTGTTTTTT. The rearrangement joins TRBV5-1 to TRBJ1-4, with unresolved D. This CDR3 is 13 amino acids long. V gave up 0 bases and J gave up 7 bases, with 7 bases separating them. Germline CDR1 reads SGHRS; CDR2 reads YFSETQ.

This rearrangement joins TRBV5-8 to TRBJ2-1; D unclear. The V end was cut by 4 bases, the J end by 5 bases, with 19 bases between. The V gene's germline CDR1 is SGHTS and CDR2 YDEGEE. CDR3 length: 16 residues. CDR3 DNA sequence: TGTGCCAGCAGCCTCCCCCTCCTCTTCTTTAACAATGAGCAGTTCTTC. This codes for CASSLPLLFFNNEQFF.

The rearrangement joins TRBV19 to TRBJ1-1; D perhaps matches TRBD1 (5 bases). V dropped 3 bases and J dropped 6 bases, with 17 bases sitting between them. The germline gives CDR1 LNHDA, CDR2 SQIVND (reference sequence). The CDR3 length is 15 residues. This CDR3 is CASSIGWSGTPEAFF. DNA of the CDR3: TGTGCCAGTAGTATCGGTTGGTCCGGGACCCCTGAAGCTTTCTTT.

This clone was detected only a few times. The V and J genes are TRBV25-1 and TRBJ2-7; 7 bases agree with TRBD1. V was pared by 4 bases and J by 4 bases, with 7 bases of the junction left unmatched. Germline V gene data show CDR1 as MGHDK and CDR2 as SYGVNS. This CDR3 spans 14 amino acids. CDR3 sequence (DNA): TGTGCCAGCAGTGGCAGGGGGATGGAGTACGAGCAGTACTTC. Its translation is CASSGRGMEYEQYF.

In this sample, this clone turned up once. The CDR3 DNA sequence: TGCGCCAGCAGCCAAAAACTAGCGGGAGGGTCCGGGGAGCTGTTTTTT. Translation gives CASSQKLAGGSGELFF. J is TRBJ2-2 and V is TRBV4-1, with 13 bases identical to TRBD2. The CDR3 contains 16 residues. V lost 2 bases to trimming and J lost 6 bases; unmatched junction nucleotides: 3. Germline assignment: CDR1 MGHRA and CDR2 YSYEKL.

The chain couples TRBV30 to TRBJ2-5; tentatively, D is TRBD1 (6 bases). V lost 5 bases, J lost 4 bases, and 11 bases lay in between. CDR1 is GTSNPN, CDR2 SVGIG, per germline (reference sequence). The CDR3 is 12 residues long. The CDR3 region is CAWEQGGETQYF. CDR3 DNA: TGTGCCTGGGAACAGGGTGGAGAGACCCAGTACTTC.

The CDR3 loop is CASSLQRGDYNEQFF. The CDR3 DNA reads TGTGCCAGCAGCTTGCAGCGGGGGGACTACAATGAGCAGTTCTTC. The chain carries TRBV5-4 and TRBJ2-1; 9 bases are shared with TRBD2. The V gene end was trimmed by 1 base and the J gene end by 3 bases; junction bases not matched to a gene: 2. The length of the CDR3 is 15 residues. From germline, CDR1 is SGHNT and CDR2 YYREEE (reference sequence).

The chain employs TRBV25-1 and TRBJ1-5; unclear D gene. Per germline, CDR1 MGHDK and CDR2 SYGVNS. V was clipped by 3 bases and J by 0 bases, with 3 bases between them. The CDR3 is made up of 13 amino acids. CDR3 DNA sequence: TGTGCCAGCAGTGATTATAGCAATCAGCCCCAGCATTTT. Amino acids: CASSDYSNQPQHF.

This clone has only one observation. The chain is built from TRBV7-9 and TRBJ1-2; a weak D match, TRBD1 (6 bases). This CDR3 spans 15 amino acids. V was pared by 2 bases and J by 0 bases, with 10 bases between. Per germline, CDR1 SEHNR and CDR2 FQNEAQ (reference sequence). The CDR3 DNA follows: TGTGCCAGCAGCTTAATGCAGGGGCCTAACTATGGCTACACCTTC. This sequence encodes CASSLMQGPNYGYTF. Full variable domain (remainder filled in from reference TRBV7-9 and TRBJ1-2): DTGVSQNPRHKITKRGQNVTFRCDPISEHNRLYWYRQTLGQGPEFLTYFQNEAQLEKSRLLSDRFSAERPKGSFSTLEIQRTEQGDSAMYLCASSLMQGPNYGYTFGSGTRLTVV.

About this clone: Other DNA sequences in the same sample also yield this CDR3. The chain links TRBV5-1 to TRBJ1-1, with D maybe TRBD1 (5 bases). V lost 0 bases and J lost 5, with 11 bases in between. The CDR3 is made up of 14 amino acids. Germline CDR1 reads SGHRS; CDR2 reads YFSETQ. CDR3 in amino acids: CASSLAQGGTEAFF. The CDR3 DNA follows: TGCGCCAGCAGCTTGGCCCAGGGAGGAACTGAAGCTTTCTTT.

The J gene is TRBJ1-6, the V gene TRBV7-8, with 10 bases that match TRBD1. The CDR3 is 13 amino acids. The ends lost 4 bases at V and 15 bases at J; junction bases unmatched: 6. Looked up from germline, CDR1 is SGHVS and CDR2 is FQNEAQ. The CDR3 coding sequence is TGTGCCAGCAGCTCAGACAGGGGGCAAGACCTCCACTTT. Protein: CASSSDRGQDLHF.